Sequencing of this T cell receptor (beta chain) was carried out in a study of beta chain features in type 1 diabetes. Study details: Patients did not differ from healthy donors in age, gender or cell yield. General study results and limits: The naive, central memory and Treg TCRB repertoires showed an apparent similarity that was greater among patients than among healthy donors. VDJ junctions in type 1 diabetes patients carried more deletions and fewer insertions. Moderately but significantly shorter TCRB CDR3s were found in Type 1 diabetes patients in all four CD4+ subsets.

A few counts support this clone. Its antigen is not identified. Per the germline V gene, CDR1 is KGHSH and CDR2 is LQKENI. This CDR3 comprises 18 residues. Trimming shortened V by 6 bases and J by 2 bases, and 23 bases separated the two germline ends. Expressed TCRB transcripts were sequenced, since all the RNA that had been isolated was reverse transcribed. Sequencing used immunoSEQ multiplex PCR; TCRdb keeps in-frame clones, though not all of them. The sample records 640,000 or so clones, over 12% being singletons. Sorting of CD4+ naive, central memory, regulatory and stem cell-like memory cells was performed via CD45RO/CCR7/CD25/CD127/CD95/CD27.

The sample comprised naive CD4+ T cells from blood. V gene TRBV18 combines with J gene TRBJ2-1; no reliable D call. The sequence was obtained from a man aged 18 to 35 with type 1 diabetes. CDR3 amino acids: CASSRLATIKMAYNEQFF. CDR3 sequence (DNA): TGTGCCAGCTCGCGACTGGCGACCATCAAAATGGCCTACAATGAGCAGTTCTTC.